The 28 T cell receptor beta chains in this list originate from one sample, sequenced in a study of T cell therapy after organ transplantation. The antigens for these receptors are not known. Profiling relied on immunoSEQ multiplex PCR, and the TCRdb table lists in-frame clones only, not all of them. The sample lists 50,000 or so clones; approximately 94% were seen once. Sample: CD8+ T cells from blood, taken before autologous CMV-specific T cell therapy. The receptors were gathered from a human patient who had received a solid organ transplant and had CMV disease.

J is TRBJ2-1 and V is TRBV4-3; TRBD2 matches at 8 bases. V was pared by 0 bases and J by 7 bases, with 5 bases of the junction left unmatched. CDR1 LGHNA and CDR2 YSLEER come from the germline V gene. The CDR3 loop spans 15 amino acids. The CDR3 nucleotides read TGCGCCAGCAGCCAAGACGGGGGGGCAAGTAATGAGCAGTTCTTC. It yields the protein CASSQDGGASNEQFF.

J is TRBJ1-3 and V is TRBV19, with 9 nucleotides matching TRBD1. V shed 5 bases and J 4 bases; nucleotides not matched to a gene: 9. CDR3 length: 16 residues. Germline lookup yields CDR1 LNHDA and CDR2 SQIVND (reference sequence). CDR3 region: CASSHRDRVSGNTIYF. In DNA form, the CDR3 reads TGTGCCAGTAGTCACCGGGACAGGGTGTCCGGAAACACCATATATTTT.

The rearrangement joins TRBV7-9 to TRBJ2-5; D may correspond to TRBD1 or TRBD2 (5 bases each). Germline V gene sequence: CDR1 SEHNR, CDR2 FQNEAQ (reference sequence). The CDR3 sequence is 15 residues long. V was clipped by 3 bases and J by 4 bases, with 15 bases between them. The chain's CDR3 is CASSLGRTLGETQYF. The CDR3 nucleotides read TGTGCCAGCAGCTTGGGACGGACCCTGGGAGAGACCCAGTACTTC. The whole variable domain, filled in from reference TRBV7-9 and TRBJ2-5, reads DTGVSQNPRHKITKRGQNVTFRCDPISEHNRLYWYRQTLGQGPEFLTYFQNEAQLEKSRLLSDRFSAERPKGSFSTLEIQRTEQGDSAMYLCASSLGRTLGETQYFGPGTRLLVL.

V usage is TRBV7-9 and J usage is TRBJ1-6; D gene unclear. The CDR3 has 15 residues. V was clipped by 1 base and J by 7 bases, with 11 bases between them. Germline CDR1 is SEHNR and CDR2 is FQNEAQ (reference sequence). The CDR3 spells CASSLGIGVNSPLHF. The CDR3, as DNA: TGTGCCAGCAGCTTAGGGATCGGAGTCAATTCACCCCTCCACTTT.

This clone appeared a few times. This sequence joins TRBV6-4 and TRBJ2-3; D is possibly TRBD1 or TRBD2 (5 bases each). Germline assignment: CDR1 MRHNA and CDR2 SNTAGT. There are 14 residues in the CDR3. V dropped 2 bases and J dropped 4 bases, with 10 bases sitting between them. The CDR3 coding sequence is TGTGCCAGCAGTGACGGGGTGGGGGCAGATACGCAGTATTTT. Its protein is CASSDGVGADTQYF.

This clone was picked up one time. V gene TRBV15 combines with J gene TRBJ2-7, with TRBD1 identical over 11 bases. CDR3 length: 15 amino acids. CDR1 LNHNV and CDR2 YYDKDF come from the germline V gene (reference sequence). Trimming cost V 5 bases and J 3 bases; bases outside gene matches: 6. The CDR3 sequence is CATSRAGTGGYEQYF. In DNA form, the CDR3 reads TGTGCCACCAGCCGTGCCGGGACAGGGGGCTACGAGCAGTACTTC.

The rearrangement links TRBV9 to TRBJ1-4; D possibly corresponds to TRBD1 (5 bases). Trimming removed 4 bases at V and 3 bases at J, with 10 bases between. Germline V gene lookup returns CDR1 SGDLS and CDR2 YYNGEE. This CDR3 comprises 14 residues. The CDR3 spells CASSMGDPNEKLFF. CDR3 nucleotide sequence: TGTGCCAGCAGCATGGGGGACCCTAATGAAAAACTGTTTTTT.

This chain connects TRBV4-3 to TRBJ2-7; D uncertain. The V end was cut by 0 bases, the J end by 3 bases, with 6 bases between. The CDR3 runs to 13 residues. Germline CDR1 LGHNA, CDR2 YSLEER. The CDR3 is CASSQDPLYEQYF. CDR3 sequence (DNA): TGCGCCAGCAGCCAAGATCCCCTCTACGAGCAGTACTTC.

Here the CDR3 DNA reads TGTGCCAGCTCACCACCATCAGGGAGTAACTATGGCTACACCTTC. As protein: CASSPPSGSNYGYTF. The chain recombines TRBV18 with TRBJ1-2; D possibly corresponds to TRBD1 (5 bases). Germline assignment: CDR1 KGHSH and CDR2 LQKENI. V lost 0 bases and J 1 base, leaving 9 bases between the germline ends. The CDR3 has 15 residues. Supplemented by reference TRBV18 and TRBJ1-2, the full variable domain reads NAGVMQNPRHLVRRRGQEARLRCSPMKGHSHVYWYRQLPEEGLKFMVYLQKENIIDESGMPKERFSAEFPKEGPSILRIQQVVRGDSAAYFCASSPPSGSNYGYTFGSGTRLTVV.

This clone was recorded only once. The J gene is TRBJ2-3, the V gene TRBV6-5; TRBD2 agrees at 12 bases. Unmatched junction bases numbered 3, after V lost 4 bases and J lost 4 bases. CDR1 MNHEY and CDR2 SVGAGI come from the germline V gene. There are 15 residues in the CDR3. The CDR3 reads CASSSTSGSADTQYF. The CDR3 nucleotides are TGTGCCAGCAGTTCGACTAGCGGGAGTGCAGATACGCAGTATTTT.

The chain employs TRBV2 and TRBJ1-5; D is unresolved. CDR3 size: 14 residues. Per germline, CDR1 SNHLY and CDR2 FYNNEI. V was shortened by 3 bases and J by 4 bases, with 10 bases between the two germline ends. CDR3 loop: CASSDPGTNQPQHF. The CDR3 DNA sequence: TGTGCCAGCAGTGATCCAGGTACGAATCAGCCCCAGCATTTT.

This clone was found once. J is TRBJ1-1 and V is TRBV7-9; 8 positions match TRBD1. From germline, CDR1 is SEHNR and CDR2 FQNEAQ (reference sequence). V was clipped by 7 bases and J by 7 bases; unmatched bases: 8. The CDR3 covers 13 residues. The CDR3: CASTSDRANEAFF. In DNA, the CDR3 is TGTGCCAGCACCTCGGACAGGGCTAATGAAGCTTTCTTT.

This clone has a single count. The chain links TRBV7-8 to TRBJ2-2, with D unclear. V dropped 5 bases and J dropped 8 bases, with 12 bases sitting between them. Looked up from germline, CDR1 is SGHVS and CDR2 is FQNEAQ. The CDR3 length is 13 residues. This chain's CDR3 is CASSPRPAGELFF. The CDR3 coding sequence is TGTGCCAGCAGCCCGAGACCGGCTGGGGAGCTGTTTTTT.

V is TRBV6-1 and J is TRBJ1-1; 8 positions match TRBD1. The germline gives CDR1 MNHNS, CDR2 SASEGT. CDR3 length: 12 amino acids. The CDR3 region has the DNA TGTGCGGGAGGACAGGGAGACACTGAAGCTTTCTTT. As protein: CAGGQGDTEAFF.

This chain uses TRBV30 with TRBJ2-1; D possibly corresponds to TRBD2 (5 bases). CDR3 size: 13 residues. Germline V lookup: CDR1 GTSNPN, CDR2 SVGIG (reference sequence). Trimming cost V 4 bases and J 7 bases, with 14 bases left between them. CDR3 coding DNA: TGTGCCTGGAACGTGGGGAGAAGGAATGAGCAGTTCTTC. The encoded protein is CAWNVGRRNEQFF.

The chain carries TRBV27 and TRBJ1-1; a weak D match, TRBD1 (6 bases). Trimming pared 6 bases from V and 2 bases from J, leaving 10 bases between. The CDR3 contains 13 residues. CDR1 is MNHEY and CDR2 is SMNVEV in the germline V gene (reference sequence). The CDR3 coding sequence is TGTGCCAGCAGCATCAGGGGTAACACTGAAGCTTTCTTT. This encodes CASSIRGNTEAFF.

This clone was detected a few times. The DNA for the CDR3 is TGTGCCAGCAGTGAGTCGGGGCAGCCCCAGCATTTT. Its protein product is CASSESGQPQHF. V gene TRBV2 combines with J gene TRBJ1-5, with D unclear. The germline V gene has CDR1 SNHLY and CDR2 FYNNEI. The CDR3 has 12 amino acids. V was clipped by 3 bases and J by 7 bases, with 7 bases between them.

This clone was detected only a few times. The conserved phenylalanine or tryptophan is not found at the CDR3 terminus, so this likely reflects a read error. It is unclear where the CDR3 begins or ends on the DNA, so no DNA is shown, and the CDR3 is as TCRdb lists it. The chain joins TRBV10-1 to TRBJ2-7; the table assigns TRBD1, which was not confirmed against the DNA. The CDR3 is 11 amino acids long, termini counted. Germline V gives CDR1 WNHNN, CDR2 SYGVQD (reference sequence). CDR3 residues: CASRLRDRKSC.

The chain has TRBV4-1 and TRBJ1-3; D is perhaps TRBD1 (5 bases). Germline V gene sequence: CDR1 MGHRA, CDR2 YSYEKL. Trimming stripped 4 bases from V and 8 bases from J, with 12 bases between. The CDR3 loop spans 13 amino acids. The CDR3 DNA sequence: TGCGCCAGCAGCCCTCCTCTGGGGGACACCATATATTTT. This gives the protein CASSPPLGDTIYF.

This clone was found once. This chain uses TRBV13 with TRBJ2-5, with 13 bases that match TRBD2. The ends lost 5 bases at V and 1 base at J; junction bases unmatched: 10. Germline V gene sequence: CDR1 PRHDT, CDR2 FYEKMQ (reference sequence). The CDR3 is 18 amino acids. The CDR3 DNA reads TGTGCCAGCAGCCGTCGGACTAGCGGGAGCGTCGGCCAAGAGACCCAGTACTTC. This encodes CASSRRTSGSVGQETQYF.

The chain joins TRBV4-3 to TRBJ2-1, with D tentatively TRBD1 or TRBD2 (5 bases each). The germline gives CDR1 LGHNA, CDR2 YSLEER. Trimming pared 0 bases from V and 6 bases from J, leaving 9 bases between. The CDR3 runs to 14 residues. CDR3 sequence: CASSQDGTSNEQFF. In nucleotides, the CDR3 is TGCGCCAGCAGCCAAGATGGGACCTCCAATGAGCAGTTCTTC.

The V gene is TRBV7-9, the J gene TRBJ2-1; D call uncertain. Germline V gives CDR1 SEHNR, CDR2 FQNEAQ (reference sequence). Trimming cost V 7 bases and J 5 bases, with 9 bases left between them. The CDR3 is 12 amino acids. CDR3 coding DNA: TGTGCCAGCAACCCCGAAGACAATGAGCAGTTCTTC. Translating gives CASNPEDNEQFF.

This clone is a singleton in its sample. The chain couples TRBV2 to TRBJ1-5; D is ambiguous. The germline CDR1 and CDR2 sequences are SNHLY and FYNNEI. The ends were cut back, 5 bases at V and 4 bases at J, with 15 bases in the middle. CDR3 length: 15 amino acids. The CDR3 spells CASSKIGSGNQPQHF. DNA for the CDR3: TGTGCCAGCAGTAAGATCGGTTCGGGGAATCAGCCCCAGCATTTT.

V and J are TRBV7-8 and TRBJ1-6; D remains unclear. CDR1 is SGHVS, CDR2 FQNEAQ, per germline. CDR3 length equals 14 residues. Trimming took off 0 bases at V and 2 bases at J, with 2 bases between the two ends. DNA for the CDR3: TGTGCCAGCAGCTTAGCCGCCTATAATTCACCCCTCCACTTT. This gives the protein CASSLAAYNSPLHF.

The chain recombines TRBV13 with TRBJ1-1; D call uncertain. The germline V gene encodes CDR1 PRHDT and CDR2 FYEKMQ (reference sequence). This CDR3 has 14 residues. The ends were cut back, 4 bases at V and 2 bases at J, with 11 bases in the middle. The CDR3 is CASSSTGINTEAFF. CDR3 DNA: TGTGCCAGCAGCTCTACCGGGATTAACACTGAAGCTTTCTTT. The variable domain in full, with the rest retrieved from reference TRBV13 and TRBJ1-1, is AAGVIQSPRHLIKEKRETATLKCYPIPRHDTVYWYQQGPGQDPQFLISFYEKMQSDKGSIPDRFSAQQFSDYHSELNMSSLELGDSALYFCASSSTGINTEAFFGQGTRLTVV.

The chain carries TRBV2 and TRBJ1-1, with a possible D match to TRBD1 (6 bases). The CDR3 runs to 12 residues. The ends were cut back, 10 bases at V and 1 base at J, with 10 bases in the middle. CDR1 is SNHLY and CDR2 is FYNNEI in the germline V gene. CDR3 in amino acids: CAIRTENTEAFF. CDR3 bases: TGTGCCATCCGGACAGAGAACACTGAAGCTTTCTTT.

The genes are TRBV6-5 and TRBJ2-7; D is ambiguous. In germline, CDR1 is MNHEY, CDR2 SVGAGI. V was trimmed by 6 bases and J by 0 bases, leaving 12 bases between them. This CDR3 has 14 residues. The CDR3 DNA reads TGTGCCAGCAGCCCACAGCAGAGCTCCTACGAGCAGTACTTC. Encoded protein: CASSPQQSSYEQYF.

J is TRBJ1-1 and V is TRBV10-2; no firm D call. The CDR3 runs 13 residues. Germline CDR1 WSHSY, CDR2 SAAADI. V dropped 4 bases and J dropped 6 bases, with 12 bases sitting between them. The CDR3 DNA reads TGCGCCAGCAGTGTAGAGTATATGGCTGAAGCTTTCTTT. Protein: CASSVEYMAEAFF.